The 9 T cell receptor beta chains presented below share a single source sample, sequenced in a study of OX40 agonist ivuxolimab in advanced cancers. Here immunoSEQ multiplex PCR was the method, and the copy in TCRdb shows in-frame clones only, minus some. Of some 48,000 clones in the sample, around 74% were seen once. Material: CD4+ or CD8+ T cells sorted from blood, obtained in a trial of the OX40 agonist ivuxolimab. These receptors all stem from an adult with an advanced solid tumor such as melanoma, head and neck, liver or kidney cancer.

The V gene is TRBV18, the J gene TRBJ2-1; D call uncertain. The germline CDR1 and CDR2 sequences are KGHSH and LQKENI. Trimming removed 6 bases at V and 4 bases at J, with 16 bases between. There are 15 residues in the CDR3. In DNA, the CDR3 is TGTGCCAGCTCCCCTGCCCAAAACCGTTACAATGAGCAGTTCTTC. It specifies CASSPAQNRYNEQFF.

The chain recombines TRBV13 with TRBJ1-1; D gene unclear. The ends were cut back, 8 bases at V and 1 base at J, with 14 bases in the middle. This CDR3 region has 14 residues. Germline V gene lookup returns CDR1 PRHDT and CDR2 FYEKMQ (reference sequence). DNA of the CDR3: TGTGCCAGCGACCTCAGACTAAGGAACACTGAAGCTTTCTTT. It yields the protein CASDLRLRNTEAFF.

This chain connects TRBV2 to TRBJ1-1; D gene uncertain. The CDR3 sequence is 12 residues long. Trimming stripped 6 bases from V and 0 bases from J, with 5 bases between. CDR1 is SNHLY and CDR2 is FYNNEI in the germline V gene. This CDR3 is CASRLLNTEAFF. CDR3 coding DNA: TGTGCCAGCAGATTGTTGAACACTGAAGCTTTCTTT.

The V and J genes are TRBV6-6 and TRBJ1-1; 10 nucleotides agree with TRBD1. This CDR3 region has 16 residues. The V gene end was trimmed by 5 bases and the J gene end by 0 bases; junction bases not matched to a gene: 6. The V gene's germline CDR1 is MNHNY and CDR2 SVGAGI (reference sequence). The CDR3 protein is CASSMGQGMMNTEAFF. CDR3 coding DNA: TGTGCCAGCAGTATGGGACAGGGGATGATGAACACTGAAGCTTTCTTT.

This clone was detected only once. The genes are TRBV7-2 and TRBJ1-1, with D unresolved. The CDR3 covers 10 residues. CDR1 and CDR2 (germline): SGHTA, FQGNSA. V dropped 2 bases and J dropped 8 bases, with 3 bases sitting between them. The CDR3 loop is CASSLLEAFF. The CDR3 bases are TGTGCCAGCAGCTTATTGGAAGCTTTCTTT.

This clone appeared once. V gene TRBV5-6 combines with J gene TRBJ1-2; no reliable D call. The ends were cut back, 4 bases at V and 5 bases at J, with 9 bases in the middle. Germline CDR1 reads SGHDT; CDR2 reads YYEEEE. This CDR3 has 12 amino acids. The CDR3 loop reads CASSPKLYGYTF. CDR3 nucleotide sequence: TGTGCCAGCAGCCCTAAACTGTATGGCTACACCTTC. Full variable domain (missing parts from reference TRBV5-6 and TRBJ1-2): DAGVTQSPTHLIKTRGQQVTLRCSPKSGHDTVSWYQQALGQGPQFIFQYYEEEERQRGNFPDRFSGHQFPNYSSELNVNALLLGDSALYLCASSPKLYGYTFGSGTRLTVV.

This rearrangement joins TRBV30 to TRBJ1-4; 7 bases fit TRBD1. The CDR3 covers 16 residues. Losses at the gene ends were 0 bases for V and 7 bases for J; bases not matched to a gene: 11. Per germline, CDR1 GTSNPN and CDR2 SVGIG (reference sequence). The CDR3 spells CAWSVEGAPTGEKLFF. In DNA, the CDR3 is TGTGCCTGGAGTGTCGAGGGGGCGCCCACGGGTGAAAAACTGTTTTTT.

The J gene is TRBJ2-7, the V gene TRBV9; 10 positions agree with TRBD1. Germline CDR1 reads SGDLS; CDR2 reads YYNGEE. This CDR3 comprises 13 residues. Trimming removed 4 bases from V and 4 bases from J; junction bases left unmatched: 2. CDR3 nucleotide sequence: TGTGCCAGCAGCCGACAGGGGGCTTACGAGCAGTACTTC. Amino acid sequence: CASSRQGAYEQYF.

A single count supports this clone. The chain employs TRBV7-2 and TRBJ2-3, with unresolved D. Germline V lookup: CDR1 SGHTA, CDR2 FQGNSA. This CDR3 region has 11 residues. The ends were cut back, 2 bases at V and 12 bases at J, with 9 bases in the middle. The CDR3 region is CASSLRQTQYF. Here the CDR3 DNA reads TGTGCCAGCAGCTTAAGACAAACCCAGTATTTT.